This T cell receptor (beta chain) was documented in a study of OX40 agonist ivuxolimab in advanced cancers. In the study overall: Anti-PD-1, anti-PD-L1 or anti-CTLA-4 therapy given earlier was allowed, and about 38% had some. Study conclusions and caveats: Expanded peripheral T-cell antigen specificity went undetermined. Average numbers of expanded clones were greater in CD8+ T cells than in CD4+.

Worth noting for this clone: Its antigen is as yet unknown.

Trimming removed 4 bases from V and 0 bases from J; junction bases left unmatched: 14. Germline CDR1 is KGHSH and CDR2 is LQKENI. This CDR3 region has 18 residues. Method: immunoSEQ multiplex PCR; TCRdb's copy keeps in-frame clones and lacks some. The data show 83,000 or so clones, 90% to 95% seen once. The chain joins TRBV18 to TRBJ1-2; 7 bases align to TRBD1. The TCR originated in an adult with an advanced solid tumor such as melanoma, head and neck, liver or kidney cancer. This specimen was CD4+ or CD8+ T cells sorted from blood, taken in a trial of the OX40 agonist ivuxolimab. The CDR3 region is CASSQQGSGLQANYGYTF. The CDR3 nucleotides read TGTGCCAGCTCACAACAGGGGTCGGGGCTCCAAGCTAACTATGGCTACACCTTC.